This TCR beta chain emerged from a study of T cell clonality in common variable immunodeficiency. Study-wide results and limits: CVID subjects shared fewer TCRbeta clones than healthy controls did. Authors noted CVID clonality's cause needs subpopulation repertoire sequencing.

As to this clone: The antigen is not known. With the read ending 3 residues before the CDR3 end, the germline J gene is used to fill in that end.

Sequencing used immunoSEQ multiplex PCR; TCRdb keeps in-frame clones, though not all of them. The repertoire consists of 40,000 or so clones, none detected only once. Germline V gene lookup returns CDR1 MNHEY and CDR2 SMNVEV (reference sequence). V lost 4 bases, J lost 1 base, and 15 bases stayed unmatched. The CDR3 spans 19 residues. Patients and controls were mostly of Caucasian heritage. Donors gave roughly 5 to 8 ml heparinized peripheral whole blood. The chain has TRBV27 and TRBJ2-7; TRBD2 matches 11 bases. Sequencing used peripheral blood mononuclear cells. This clonotype originated in a person between 18 and 75 years old in good health. The CDR3 bases that were read are TGTGCCAGCAGTTCCGGGACTAGCGGCAGAGTTTTGTATTCCTACGAG. This translates into CASSSGTSGRVLYSYE. The complete CDR3 sequence is CASSSGTSGRVLYSYEQYF.